This entry concerns a single T cell receptor beta chain. This entry is derived from a study of blood T cell repertoires in COVID-19. Study background: The study drew acute and convalescent COVID-19 samples from the United States, Italy and Spain. PBMCs, B-cell-depleted T cells, or T cells provided the cDNA or gDNA that made up the material.

V lost 5 bases and J 10 bases, leaving 13 bases between the germline ends. The CDR3 has 12 amino acids. Germline CDR1 reads SGHAT; CDR2 reads FQNNGV. Per the original methods: Amplification of reference gene primers was used by the study to estimate nucleated cell counts. TCRdb's copy holds only in-frame clones and misses some; the assay was immunoSEQ multiplex PCR. That table furnishes V, J and clone size, whereas the DNA furnished D and trimming. The sample includes 35,000 to 50,000 clones, about 75% of them seen just once. The chain recombines TRBV11-2 with TRBJ2-3; maybe TRBD2 (5 bases). The source material was peripheral blood. The receptor was derived from a man in his 70s with active or convalescent COVID-19. This CDR3 reads CASSGRDSAQYF. CDR3 bases: TGTGCCAGCAGCGGCCGGGATAGCGCGCAGTATTTT.